The rows below give T cell receptor beta chains drawn from one sample of a study of shared clonotypes between healthy human individuals. Using immunoSEQ multiplex PCR, the repertoire was profiled, and TCRdb retains in-frame clones only, with some absent. This sample has over a million clones, with about 96% found just once. The sample taken for sequencing was naive CD4+ T cells sorted from blood. These TCRs come from a man younger than 40 in good health. CDR3s include the opening cysteine and the closing phenylalanine or tryptophan. D genes are given only for firm matches. Clone size is given for some rows only: seen once, a few or many times, or a class if the clone is expanded.

>TRBJ1-5|TRBV7-8|NA|NA
CASSRSDPGIRNQPQHF
TGTGCCAGCAGCAGAAGCGATCCGGGAATCAGGAATCAGCCCCAGCATTTT
>TRBJ2-7|TRBV4-3|NA|NA
CASSQEWRSYEQYF
TGCGCCAGCAGCCAAGAATGGCGTTCCTACGAGCAGTACTTC
>TRBJ2-7|TRBV28|NA|NA
CASSPGAIAYEQYF
TGTGCCAGCAGTCCGGGCGCCATTGCTTACGAGCAGTACTTC
>TRBJ2-2|TRBV28|once|TRBD2
CASSAPLAGGLGELFF
TGTGCCAGCAGTGCGCCTCTAGCGGGAGGGCTCGGGGAGCTGTTTTTT
>TRBJ2-7|TRBV28|once|NA
CASSAPAIRQYF
TGTGCCAGCAGTGCCCCGGCGATCCGGCAGTACTTC
>TRBJ2-2|TRBV9|NA|NA
CASSPLGNTGELFF
TGTGCCAGCAGTCCTTTGGGGAACACCGGGGAGCTGTTTTTT
>TRBJ1-1|TRBV7-8|NA|NA
CASSLRGMGMNTEAFF
TGTGCCAGCAGCTTACGGGGTATGGGAATGAACACTGAAGCTTTCTTT
>TRBJ2-2|TRBV5-1|NA|NA
CASSLRAAAGELFF
TGCGCCAGCAGCTTGAGGGCGGCGGCTGGGGAGCTGTTTTTT
>TRBJ1-1|TRBV27|NA|NA
CASSLFGGAATEAFF
TGTGCCAGCAGTTTATTCGGGGGGGCGGCCACTGAAGCTTTCTTT
>TRBJ1-4|TRBV10-3|NA|NA
CAIGRGPATNEKLFF
TGTGCCATCGGCCGAGGACCGGCAACTAATGAAAAACTGTTTTTT